The entry that follows covers one TCR beta chain sequence. It was with 60 Vbeta and 13 Jbeta primers that the PCR ran. The method was immunoSEQ multiplex PCR; TCRdb's version includes in-frame clones alone and lacks a portion of them. The table has about 200,000 clones, approximately 90% seen once; the top ten hold 1.1%. The record originates from a study of cytomegalovirus exposure and HLA in healthy donors. The source is a boy under 10 years old in good health and CMV-seronegative. Specimen: PBMCs.

The CDR3 DNA sequence: TGTGCCAGCAGCCCTGGGGGGGCTGGGACCACAGATACGCAGTATTTT. The encoded protein is CASSPGGAGTTDTQYF. The J gene is TRBJ2-3, the V gene TRBV5-6; D may be TRBD2 (7 bases). The CDR3 length is 16 residues. V lost 4 bases and J 2 bases, leaving 17 bases between the germline ends. The germline V gene encodes CDR1 SGHDT and CDR2 YYEEEE.